Each of the 25 T cell receptor beta chains below was sequenced from the same sample in a study of shared clonotypes between healthy human individuals. Clones were read by immunoSEQ multiplex PCR, and TCRdb kept only the in-frame ones, dropping some. This sample has 950,000 to 1,300,000 clones; about 75% occur once, and the top ten carry approximately 1.5%. The sequenced material came from memory CD4+ T cells sorted from blood. Subset: CD45RA-negative fraction. The source is a young man in good health.

The chain couples TRBV5-1 to TRBJ1-2; D call uncertain. The V end was cut by 0 bases, the J end by 1 base, with 10 bases between. Germline V gives CDR1 SGHRS, CDR2 YFSETQ. The CDR3 is 15 amino acids. The CDR3 DNA follows: TGCGCCAGCAGCTTGGGTGGGTCTAATAACTATGGCTACACCTTC. Its translation: CASSLGGSNNYGYTF.

V usage is TRBV18 and J usage is TRBJ1-4; D possibly corresponds to TRBD1 (6 bases). Germline assignment: CDR1 KGHSH and CDR2 LQKENI. V lost 3 bases to trimming and J lost 3 bases, with 11 bases between them. CDR3 length: 15 residues. The CDR3 reads CASSPTGHSNEKLFF. The CDR3, as DNA: TGTGCCAGCTCACCGACGGGACATTCTAATGAAAAACTGTTTTTT. The full variable domain, in which reference TRBV18 and TRBJ1-4 provide the parts outside the CDR3, is NAGVMQNPRHLVRRRGQEARLRCSPMKGHSHVYWYRQLPEEGLKFMVYLQKENIIDESGMPKERFSAEFPKEGPSILRIQQVVRGDSAAYFCASSPTGHSNEKLFFGSGTQLSVL.

The genes are TRBV6-1 and TRBJ1-5, with D possibly being TRBD1 (5 bases). This CDR3 region has 14 residues. V was clipped by 5 bases and J by 7 bases, with 15 bases between them. CDR1 is MNHNS and CDR2 is SASEGT in the germline V gene. Written as DNA, the CDR3 is TGTGCCAGCAGTCCAGGACAAGGAGGGCAGCCCCAGCATTTT. It translates to CASSPGQGGQPQHF.

This clone was detected only a few times. The chain recombines TRBV6-6 with TRBJ2-2; no clear D. The CDR3 sequence is 14 residues long. The germline V gene encodes CDR1 MNHNY and CDR2 SVGAGI (reference sequence). Trimming took 2 bases from V and 4 from J, leaving 8 bases between them. The CDR3 here is CASSYAPLTGELFF. The CDR3 DNA is TGTGCCAGCAGTTACGCGCCACTCACCGGGGAGCTGTTTTTT.

Only one count was recorded for this clone. The chain is built from TRBV11-2 and TRBJ2-3; no clear D. From germline, CDR1 is SGHAT and CDR2 FQNNGV. This CDR3 spans 13 amino acids. Trimming pared 8 bases from V and 1 base from J, leaving 10 bases between. The CDR3 bases are TGTGCCAGCGGACCCCTGGGCACAGATACGCAGTATTTT. Translating it yields CASGPLGTDTQYF. The whole variable domain, remainder taken from reference TRBV11-2 and TRBJ2-3, is EAGVAQSPRYKIIEKRQSVAFWCNPISGHATLYWYQQILGQGPKLLIQFQNNGVVDDSQLPKDRFSAERLKGVDSTLKIQPAKLEDSAVYLCASGPLGTDTQYFGPGTRLTVL.

The chain couples TRBV6-5 to TRBJ1-1, with no clear D. Trimming removed 6 bases from V and 4 bases from J, with 15 bases in between. Germline values: CDR1 MNHEY, CDR2 SVGAGI. This CDR3 has 14 residues. The CDR3: CASRALLAATEAFF. The DNA for the CDR3 is TGTGCCAGCAGGGCCCTTTTAGCGGCCACTGAAGCTTTCTTT.

The chain links TRBV5-1 to TRBJ1-1, with a tentative D call TRBD1 (5 bases). Germline values: CDR1 SGHRS, CDR2 YFSETQ. The CDR3 runs 15 residues. Trimming stripped 5 bases from V and 1 base from J, with 15 bases between. This CDR3 is CASREDTKTNTEAFF. CDR3 DNA sequence: TGCGCCAGCAGAGAGGACACGAAAACGAACACTGAAGCTTTCTTT.

In this sample, this clone turned up once. The CDR3 loop reads CASSRQGRDTEAFF. CDR3 nucleotide sequence: TGTGCCAGCAGCCGACAGGGGAGGGACACTGAAGCTTTCTTT. The chain carries TRBV7-2 and TRBJ1-1; 8 bases map to TRBD1. Germline V CDR1 and CDR2: SGHTA, FQGNSA. There are 14 residues in the CDR3. J gave up 3 bases and V 5 bases, and 5 bases lay outside the gene matches.

V and J are TRBV5-1 and TRBJ2-3, with 8 bases identical to TRBD1. V dropped 6 bases and J dropped 3; count of bases not matched to a gene: 3. Germline V gene sequence: CDR1 SGHRS, CDR2 YFSETQ. The CDR3 length is 13 residues. The CDR3 is CASKDRETDTQYF. CDR3 coding DNA: TGCGCCAGCAAGGACAGGGAGACAGATACGCAGTATTTT.

The J gene is TRBJ2-1, the V gene TRBV28; 10 bases line up with TRBD1. The trim removed 4 bases at V and 1 base at J, leaving 1 base unmatched. This CDR3 is built from 15 residues. Per the germline V gene, CDR1 is MDHEN and CDR2 is SYDVKM. Here the CDR3 DNA reads TGTGCCAGCAGTTCGGGACAGGGGTCCTACAATGAGCAGTTCTTC. This sequence encodes CASSSGQGSYNEQFF.

The chain carries TRBV5-4 and TRBJ2-7, with 11 bases lining up with TRBD2. After removal of 5 bases from V and 6 bases from J, the junction contained 7 bases not matched to a gene. CDR1 is SGHNT and CDR2 is YYREEE in the germline V gene (reference sequence). This CDR3 comprises 14 residues. As DNA, the CDR3 is TGTGCCAGCAGGCAGGGACTAGCGGAAGGCGAGCAGTACTTC. Translated, it gives CASRQGLAEGEQYF.

A note on this clone: The sample contains more than one DNA sequence encoding this CDR3. The rearrangement links TRBV7-9 to TRBJ2-7, with D possibly matching TRBD2 (6 bases). This CDR3 has 14 residues. Trimming pared 3 bases from V and 3 bases from J, leaving 12 bases between. Germline loops: CDR1 SEHNR, CDR2 FQNEAQ (reference sequence). The CDR3 protein is CASSFGTASYEQYF. CDR3 DNA: TGTGCCAGCAGCTTTGGGACTGCTAGCTACGAGCAGTACTTC. Combining the CDR3 with reference TRBV7-9 and TRBJ2-7 gives the whole variable domain DTGVSQNPRHKITKRGQNVTFRCDPISEHNRLYWYRQTLGQGPEFLTYFQNEAQLEKSRLLSDRFSAERPKGSFSTLEIQRTEQGDSAMYLCASSFGTASYEQYFGPGTRLTVT.

This clone was counted a single time. J is TRBJ1-2 and V is TRBV5-5; D remains ambiguous. The CDR3 runs to 15 residues. Germline lookup yields CDR1 SGHKS and CDR2 YYEKEE (reference sequence). Trimming stripped 0 bases from V and 3 bases from J, with 12 bases between. CDR3 nucleotide sequence: TGTGCCAGCAGCTTGGTACATCGGGAGGACTATGGCTACACCTTC. Amino acid sequence: CASSLVHREDYGYTF.

The rearrangement links TRBV4-1 to TRBJ2-4; D might be TRBD1 (5 bases). In germline, CDR1 is MGHRA, CDR2 YSYEKL. The CDR3 loop spans 15 amino acids. The V and J ends lost 2 bases and 2 bases respectively, with 10 bases between them. The CDR3 DNA reads TGCGCCAGCAGCCAACAGGGTGGGACCAAAAACATTCAGTACTTC. Translation gives CASSQQGGTKNIQYF.

The V and J genes are TRBV18 and TRBJ1-2; D is possibly TRBD1 (6 bases). The CDR3 extends over 14 amino acids. Per germline, CDR1 KGHSH and CDR2 LQKENI. The V and J ends lost 6 bases and 8 bases respectively, with 19 bases between them. The DNA of the CDR3 is TGTGCCAGCTCCCCGGACCTCCCGAGGGGGGGCTACACCTTC. Encoded protein: CASSPDLPRGGYTF.

The chain uses TRBV2 and TRBJ1-2; 7 nucleotides agree with TRBD1. This CDR3 has 13 residues. V lost 8 bases, J lost 7 bases, and 10 bases stayed unmatched. The germline CDR1 and CDR2 sequences are SNHLY and FYNNEI. The CDR3 nucleotides read TGTGCCAGCCGGGGAGGGGGCGTCGGTGGCTACACCTTC. Translated, it gives CASRGGGVGGYTF.

The rearrangement links TRBV30 to TRBJ1-1, with D perhaps matching TRBD1 (6 bases). The length of the CDR3 is 15 residues. V dropped 2 bases and J dropped 4 bases, with 17 bases sitting between them. Looked up from germline, CDR1 is GTSNPN and CDR2 is SVGIG (reference sequence). CDR3 in DNA: TGTGCCTGGAGTACCTGGGGCGGGGGCGGCACTGAAGCTTTCTTT. It encodes CAWSTWGGGGTEAFF.

J is TRBJ2-5 and V is TRBV28, with 9 bases that match TRBD1. Germline loops: CDR1 MDHEN, CDR2 SYDVKM. The CDR3 spans 16 residues. The trim removed 6 bases at V and 0 bases at J, leaving 8 bases unmatched. CDR3 region: CASRGTGIGYQETQYF. CDR3 in DNA: TGTGCCAGCAGGGGGACAGGGATCGGGTACCAAGAGACCCAGTACTTC.

A word on this clone: The same CDR3 can be traced to other DNA sequences in this sample. The genes are TRBV7-2 and TRBJ2-6; D gene ambiguous. The CDR3 has 15 amino acids. V gave up 2 bases and J gave up 1 base, with 6 bases separating them. Germline CDR1 is SGHTA and CDR2 is FQGNSA. For the CDR3, the DNA is TGTGCCAGCAGCTTACGGTCTTCTGGGGCCAACGTCCTGACTTTC. Translated, it gives CASSLRSSGANVLTF.

This rearrangement joins TRBV23-1 to TRBJ1-2; no definite D call. Being an ORF, TRBV23-1 has a function that is uncertain. The germline V and J ends were trimmed by 6 bases and 8 bases, with 16 bases remaining between them. This CDR3 spans 13 amino acids. The CDR3 nucleotides are TGCGCCAGCAGCCGCCGCGGAAAGAGCGGCTACACCTTC. Protein sequence: CASSRRGKSGYTF.

The chain recombines TRBV7-9 with TRBJ1-4, with D unclear. Germline loops: CDR1 SEHNR, CDR2 FQNEAQ (reference sequence). V was shortened by 5 bases and J by 5 bases, with 9 bases between the two germline ends. The CDR3 sequence is 13 residues long. The CDR3 DNA is TGTGCCAGCAGCCCGGGATTAAATGAAAAACTGTTTTTT. The encoded protein is CASSPGLNEKLFF.

This clone was seen a handful of times. The genes are TRBV6-5 and TRBJ2-1; 11 nucleotides agree with TRBD2. The CDR3 is 15 amino acids. Losses at the gene ends were 5 bases for V and 7 bases for J; bases not matched to a gene: 7. Germline assignment: CDR1 MNHEY and CDR2 SVGAGI. CDR3 residues: CASSTSGGPWNEQFF. The CDR3 DNA reads as TGTGCCAGCAGTACTAGCGGGGGCCCCTGGAATGAGCAGTTCTTC.

CDR3 coding DNA: TGTGCCAGCAGCTCCCGGACAGGGGGTGCCTCCGAAAAACTGTTTTTT. Translating it yields CASSSRTGGASEKLFF. The chain employs TRBV7-2 and TRBJ1-4; 10 bases fit TRBD1. The CDR3 contains 16 residues. Germline CDR1 reads SGHTA; CDR2 reads FQGNSA. The V and J ends lost 4 bases and 8 bases, in that order; junction bases with no gene match: 10.

The CDR3 bases are TGTGCCAGCAGCCAGGGGACTTCACACACCGGGGAGCTGTTTTTT. Its protein is CASSQGTSHTGELFF. This chain links TRBV7-3 with TRBJ2-2; D assignment may be TRBD1 or TRBD2 (6 bases each). This CDR3 is built from 15 residues. The germline V and J ends were trimmed by 5 bases and 3 bases, with 13 bases remaining between them. CDR1 and CDR2 from the germline V gene are SGHTA and FQGTGA.

There are a few counts of this clone. The CDR3 DNA is TGTGCCAGCAGTTACTGGGGACTCCCCCGCTACGAGCAGTACTTC. As protein: CASSYWGLPRYEQYF. V usage is TRBV6-8 and J usage is TRBJ2-7; a weak D match, TRBD2 (6 bases). The CDR3 runs to 15 residues. V lost 1 base and J 3 bases, leaving 13 bases between the germline ends. CDR1 MNHGY and CDR2 SAAAGT come from the germline V gene.